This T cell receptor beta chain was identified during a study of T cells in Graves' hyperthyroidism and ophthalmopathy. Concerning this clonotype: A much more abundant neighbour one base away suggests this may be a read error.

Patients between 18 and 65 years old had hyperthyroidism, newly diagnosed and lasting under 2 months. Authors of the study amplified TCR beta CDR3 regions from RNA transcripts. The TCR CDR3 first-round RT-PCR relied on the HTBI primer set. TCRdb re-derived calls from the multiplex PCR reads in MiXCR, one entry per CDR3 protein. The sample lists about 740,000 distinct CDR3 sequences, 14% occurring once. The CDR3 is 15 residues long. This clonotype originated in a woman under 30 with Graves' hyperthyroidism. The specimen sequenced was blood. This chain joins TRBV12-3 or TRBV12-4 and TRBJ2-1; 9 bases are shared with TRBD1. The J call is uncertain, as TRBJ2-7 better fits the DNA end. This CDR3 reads CASSPGTGPGNEQYF. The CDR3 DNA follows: TGTGCCAGCAGTCCCGGGACAGGGCCGGGCAATGAGCAGTACTTC.